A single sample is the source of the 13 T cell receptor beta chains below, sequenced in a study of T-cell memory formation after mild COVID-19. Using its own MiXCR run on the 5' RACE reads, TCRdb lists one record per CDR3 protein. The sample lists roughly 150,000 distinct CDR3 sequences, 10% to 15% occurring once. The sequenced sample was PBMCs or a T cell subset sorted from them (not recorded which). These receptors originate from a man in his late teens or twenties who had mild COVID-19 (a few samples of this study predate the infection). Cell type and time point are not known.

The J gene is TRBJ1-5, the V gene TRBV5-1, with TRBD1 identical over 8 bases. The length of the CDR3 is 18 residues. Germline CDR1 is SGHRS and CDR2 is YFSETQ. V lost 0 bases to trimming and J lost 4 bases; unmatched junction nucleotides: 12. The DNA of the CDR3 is TGCGCCAGCAGCTTGGGCCTCGGGACAGGAGAGTTTAATCAGCCCCAGCATTTT. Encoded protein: CASSLGLGTGEFNQPQHF.

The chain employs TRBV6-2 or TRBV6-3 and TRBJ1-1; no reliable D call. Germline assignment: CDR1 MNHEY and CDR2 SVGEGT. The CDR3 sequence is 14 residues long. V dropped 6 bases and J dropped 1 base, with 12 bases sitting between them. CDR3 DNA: TGTGCCAGCAGAACACCTCAAGAGAACACTGAAGCTTTCTTT. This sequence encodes CASRTPQENTEAFF.

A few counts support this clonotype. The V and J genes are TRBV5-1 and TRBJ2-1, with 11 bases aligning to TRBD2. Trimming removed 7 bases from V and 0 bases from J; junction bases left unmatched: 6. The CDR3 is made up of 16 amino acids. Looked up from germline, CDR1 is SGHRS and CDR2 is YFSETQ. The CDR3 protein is CASSETSGASYNEQFF. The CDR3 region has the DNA TGCGCCAGCTCCGAGACTAGCGGGGCCTCCTACAATGAGCAGTTCTTC. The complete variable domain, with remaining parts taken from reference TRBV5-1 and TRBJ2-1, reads KAGVTQTPRYLIKTRGQQVTLSCSPISGHRSVSWYQQTPGQGLQFLFEYFSETQRNKGNFPGRFSGRQFSNSRSEMNVSTLELGDSALYLCASSETSGASYNEQFFGPGTRLTVL.

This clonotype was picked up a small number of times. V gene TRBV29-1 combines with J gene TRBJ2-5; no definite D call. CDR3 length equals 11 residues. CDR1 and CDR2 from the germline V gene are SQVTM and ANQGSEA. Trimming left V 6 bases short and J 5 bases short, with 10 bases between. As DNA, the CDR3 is TGCAGCGTCGCCTTGGGGGAGACCCAGTACTTC. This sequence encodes CSVALGETQYF.

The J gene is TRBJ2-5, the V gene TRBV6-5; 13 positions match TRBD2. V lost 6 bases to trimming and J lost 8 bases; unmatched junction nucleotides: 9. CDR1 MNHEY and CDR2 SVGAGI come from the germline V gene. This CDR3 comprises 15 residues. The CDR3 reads CASREGLAGAPTQYF. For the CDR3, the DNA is TGTGCCAGCAGAGAAGGACTAGCGGGGGCCCCAACCCAGTACTTC.

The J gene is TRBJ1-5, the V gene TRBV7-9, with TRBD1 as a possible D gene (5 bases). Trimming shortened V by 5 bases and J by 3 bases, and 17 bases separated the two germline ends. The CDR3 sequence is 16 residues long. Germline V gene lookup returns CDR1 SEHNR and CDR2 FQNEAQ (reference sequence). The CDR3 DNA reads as TGTGCCAGCAGCCCAGCGGGGCGCTTTCCCAATCAGCCCCAGCATTTT. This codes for CASSPAGRFPNQPQHF.

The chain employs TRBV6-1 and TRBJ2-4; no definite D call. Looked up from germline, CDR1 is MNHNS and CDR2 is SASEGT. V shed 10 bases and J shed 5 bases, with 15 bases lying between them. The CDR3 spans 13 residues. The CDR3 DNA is TGTGCCACCCTGCATGGCCTCGAAAACATTCAGTACTTC. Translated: CATLHGLENIQYF.

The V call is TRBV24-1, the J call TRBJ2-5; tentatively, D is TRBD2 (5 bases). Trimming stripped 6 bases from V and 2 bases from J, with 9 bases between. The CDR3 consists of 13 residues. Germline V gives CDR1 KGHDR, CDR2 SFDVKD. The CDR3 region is CATSPSGQETQYF. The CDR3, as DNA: TGTGCCACCAGTCCCAGCGGACAAGAGACCCAGTACTTC.

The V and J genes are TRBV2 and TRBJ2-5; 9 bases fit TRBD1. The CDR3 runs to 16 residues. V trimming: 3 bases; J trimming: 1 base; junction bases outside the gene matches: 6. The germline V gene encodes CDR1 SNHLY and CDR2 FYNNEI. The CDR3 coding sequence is TGTGCCAGCAGTGAGGGGGACAGGGTGGGCCAAGAGACCCAGTACTTC. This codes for CASSEGDRVGQETQYF.

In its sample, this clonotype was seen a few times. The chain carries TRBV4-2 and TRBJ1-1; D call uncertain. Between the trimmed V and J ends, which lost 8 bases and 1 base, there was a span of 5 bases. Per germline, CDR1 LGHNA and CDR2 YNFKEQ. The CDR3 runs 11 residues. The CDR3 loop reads CASGRNTEAFF. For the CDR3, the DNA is TGTGCCAGCGGGAGGAACACTGAAGCTTTCTTT.

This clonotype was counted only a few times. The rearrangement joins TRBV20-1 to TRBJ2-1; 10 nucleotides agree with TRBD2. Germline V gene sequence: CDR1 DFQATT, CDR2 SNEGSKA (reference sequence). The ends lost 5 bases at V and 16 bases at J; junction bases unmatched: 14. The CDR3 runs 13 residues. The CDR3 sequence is CSAPRTLAGAPFF. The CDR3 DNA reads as TGCAGTGCTCCCAGGACTCTAGCGGGGGCCCCCTTCTTC.

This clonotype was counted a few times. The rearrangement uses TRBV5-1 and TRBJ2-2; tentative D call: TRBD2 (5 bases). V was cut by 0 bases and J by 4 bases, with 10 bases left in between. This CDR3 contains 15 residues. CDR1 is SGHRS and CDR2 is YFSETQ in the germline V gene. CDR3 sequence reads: CASSLGGSGTGELFF. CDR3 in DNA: TGCGCCAGCAGCTTGGGAGGGTCGGGCACCGGGGAGCTGTTTTTT.

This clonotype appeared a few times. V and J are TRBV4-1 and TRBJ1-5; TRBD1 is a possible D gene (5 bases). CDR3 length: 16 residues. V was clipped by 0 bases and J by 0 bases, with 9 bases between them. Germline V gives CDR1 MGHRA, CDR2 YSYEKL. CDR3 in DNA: TGCGCCAGCAGCCAAGAGCCAGGGATTAGCAATCAGCCCCAGCATTTT. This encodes CASSQEPGISNQPQHF.